This is a list of T cell receptor beta chains from one sample in a study of tumor-infiltrating lymphocytes in oesophageal squamous cell carcinoma. One entry per CDR3 protein, called by TCRdb with MiXCR from the PCR reads. The sample holds about 22,000 distinct CDR3 sequences; around 34% are singletons and the top ten take 15% to 20%. The sequenced sample consisted of esophageal tumor tissue. These receptors all come from a female donor with esophageal squamous cell carcinoma. CDR3s include the opening cysteine and the closing phenylalanine or tryptophan.

cdr3_length: 13; v_call: TRBV6-1; j_call: TRBJ1-2; cdr3_aa: CASSGQGRYGYTF
cdr3_length: 12; v_call: TRBV19; j_call: TRBJ1-1; cdr3_aa: CASIKESGVRFF
cdr3_length: 16; v_call: TRBV25-1; j_call: TRBJ1-5; cdr3_aa: CASSEFGWADNQPQHF
cdr3_length: 16; v_call: TRBV7-2; j_call: TRBJ2-7; cdr3_aa: CASSADPLISPYEQYF
cdr3_length: 15; v_call: TRBV7-6; j_call: TRBJ2-7; cdr3_aa: CASSLGLAGVYEQYF
cdr3_length: 15; v_call: TRBV7-3; j_call: TRBJ2-7; cdr3_aa: CASSLIAGLRDEQYF
cdr3_length: 14; v_call: TRBV5-1; j_call: TRBJ2-3; cdr3_aa: CASSFSATADTQYF
cdr3_length: 13; v_call: TRBV5-5; j_call: TRBJ1-1; cdr3_aa: CASSDRGKLGAFF
cdr3_length: 17; v_call: TRBV18; j_call: TRBJ2-4; cdr3_aa: CASSPGLAGGSKNIQYF
cdr3_length: 15; v_call: TRBV7-3; j_call: TRBJ2-3; cdr3_aa: CASSPTQLSSGELYF
cdr3_length: 15; v_call: TRBV13; j_call: NA; cdr3_aa: CASRDGTLNTGELFF
cdr3_length: 16; v_call: TRBV9; j_call: TRBJ1-2; cdr3_aa: CASSLGQQTANYGYTF
cdr3_length: 16; v_call: TRBV7-2; j_call: TRBJ2-3; cdr3_aa: CASSFVAGSWTDTQYF
cdr3_length: 14; v_call: TRBV7-3; j_call: TRBJ2-7; cdr3_aa: CASSPGYPSYEQYF
cdr3_length: 13; v_call: TRBV7-2; j_call: NA; cdr3_aa: CASSLAGPETQYF
cdr3_length: 15; v_call: TRBV7-3; j_call: TRBJ2-1; cdr3_aa: CASSLRQGAEDEQFF
cdr3_length: 15; v_call: TRBV10-1; j_call: TRBJ2-1; cdr3_aa: CASSDLGRSYNEQFF
cdr3_length: 14; v_call: TRBV7-6; j_call: NA; cdr3_aa: CASSLGAVQETQYF
cdr3_length: 15; v_call: TRBV7-2; j_call: TRBJ2-3; cdr3_aa: CASSLDRVGTDTQYF
cdr3_length: 16; v_call: TRBV7-8; j_call: TRBJ2-7; cdr3_aa: CASSPGQGQGYDEQYF
cdr3_length: 12; v_call: TRBV7-9; j_call: TRBJ1-1; cdr3_aa: CASSLEARGAFF
cdr3_length: 15; v_call: TRBV10-3; j_call: NA; cdr3_aa: CAISESHSKGNEQFF
cdr3_length: 13; v_call: TRBV7-4; j_call: TRBJ2-5; cdr3_aa: CASNPGQNRPLHF
cdr3_length: 13; v_call: TRBV2; j_call: TRBJ1-6; cdr3_aa: CASLLQGNSPLHF
cdr3_length: 16; v_call: TRBV4-1; j_call: TRBJ2-5; cdr3_aa: CASSQDRSAGGETQYF
cdr3_length: 14; v_call: TRBV27; j_call: TRBJ2-7; cdr3_aa: CASSSGTVTYEQYF
cdr3_length: 15; v_call: TRBV7-8; j_call: TRBJ2-5; cdr3_aa: CASSFDRAFAETQYF
cdr3_length: 14; v_call: TRBV10-3; j_call: TRBJ2-7; cdr3_aa: CAISESQGFYEQYF
cdr3_length: 16; v_call: TRBV15; j_call: TRBJ2-1; cdr3_aa: CATSRDRDRGQDEQFF
cdr3_length: 15; v_call: TRBV7-3; j_call: NA; cdr3_aa: CASSLSAGNTDTQYF
cdr3_length: 12; v_call: TRBV28; j_call: TRBJ2-1; cdr3_aa: CASRPGGNEQFF
cdr3_length: 13; v_call: TRBV5-4; j_call: TRBJ2-5; cdr3_aa: CASSSGLEETQYF
cdr3_length: 17; v_call: TRBV12-3/TRBV12-4; j_call: TRBJ1-3; cdr3_aa: CASSLIQGGISGNTIYF